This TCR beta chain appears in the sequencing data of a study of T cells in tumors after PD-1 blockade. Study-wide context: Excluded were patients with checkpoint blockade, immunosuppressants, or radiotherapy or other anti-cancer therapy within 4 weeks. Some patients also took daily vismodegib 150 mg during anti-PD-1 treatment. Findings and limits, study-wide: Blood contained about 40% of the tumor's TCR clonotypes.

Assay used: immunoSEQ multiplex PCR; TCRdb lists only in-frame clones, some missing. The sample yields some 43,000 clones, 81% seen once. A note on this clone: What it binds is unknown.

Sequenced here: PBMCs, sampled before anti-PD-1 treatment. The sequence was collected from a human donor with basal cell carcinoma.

The CDR3 DNA reads as TGTGCCAGCAGCCGTAATGGGGGGTGGACTGAAGCTTTCTTT. Encoded protein: CASSRNGGWTEAFF. The chain employs TRBV6-2 or TRBV6-3 and TRBJ1-1, with D maybe TRBD1 (5 bases). The V end lost 6 bases, the J end lost 5 bases, and 16 bases lay between the germline ends. The CDR3 consists of 14 residues. Germline V gives CDR1 MNHEY, CDR2 SVGEGT.